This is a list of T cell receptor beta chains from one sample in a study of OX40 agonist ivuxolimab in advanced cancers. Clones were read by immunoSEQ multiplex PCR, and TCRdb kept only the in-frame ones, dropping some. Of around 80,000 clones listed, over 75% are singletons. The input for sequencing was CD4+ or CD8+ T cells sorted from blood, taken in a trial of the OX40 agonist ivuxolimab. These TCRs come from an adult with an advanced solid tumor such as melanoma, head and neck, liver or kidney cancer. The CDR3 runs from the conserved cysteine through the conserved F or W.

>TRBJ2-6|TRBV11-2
CASSLGLSGANVLTF
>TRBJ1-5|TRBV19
CASSPSLWNGYSNQPQHF
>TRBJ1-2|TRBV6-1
CASSPDVGYGYTF
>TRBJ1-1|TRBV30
CAWRPERGRLGLAFF
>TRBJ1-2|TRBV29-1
CSVGGGLNYGYTF
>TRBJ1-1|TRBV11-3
CASSLDPTTEAFF
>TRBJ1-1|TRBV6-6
CASVGERWTEAFF
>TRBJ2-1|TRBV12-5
CASGPSGTSADEQFF
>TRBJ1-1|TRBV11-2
CASSLATGFNTEAFF
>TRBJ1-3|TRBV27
CASSLYGNTIYF
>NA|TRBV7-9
CASSAPGQGLFEQYF
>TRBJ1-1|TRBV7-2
CASGGQGRISEAFF
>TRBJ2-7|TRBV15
CATSRELSRAYEQYF
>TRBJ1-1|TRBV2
CASSLDRLGFGTEAFF
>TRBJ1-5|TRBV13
CASSLGDLFGNQPQHF
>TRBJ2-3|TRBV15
CATSRGGALGTGSLTPDTQYF
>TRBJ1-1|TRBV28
CASSFFHLGQGAPEAFF
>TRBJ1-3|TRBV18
CASSSLGGTSGNTIYF
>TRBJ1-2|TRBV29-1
CSVSRQTEANYGYTF
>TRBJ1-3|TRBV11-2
CASSLHEASGNTIYF
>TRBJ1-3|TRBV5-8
CASSLGTGSGNTIYF
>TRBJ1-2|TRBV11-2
CASSLGAGLNYGYTF
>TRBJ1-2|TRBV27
CASSFREGNYGYTF
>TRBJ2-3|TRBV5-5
CASLPGQGTDTQYF
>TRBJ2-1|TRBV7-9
CASSLIRGPYNEQFF
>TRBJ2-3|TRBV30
CAGTPGNTDTQYF
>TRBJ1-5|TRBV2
CASQVEDYSNQPQHF
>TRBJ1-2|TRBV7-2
CASSPGGVGTF
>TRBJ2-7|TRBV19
CASSISLIGGYEQYF
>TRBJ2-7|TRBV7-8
CASSPTGTGKHEQYF
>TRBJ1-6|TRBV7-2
CASSLEGSGLDSPLHF
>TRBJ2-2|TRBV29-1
CSVTSDTGELFF
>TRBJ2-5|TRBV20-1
CSAEGKETQYF
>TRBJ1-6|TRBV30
CALEGQSGYNSPLHF
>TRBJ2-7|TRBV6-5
CASSYSGEGAYEQYF